This T cell receptor beta chain was identified in a study of immune evolution from preneoplasia to lung adenocarcinoma. Study context: HLA loss of heterozygosity: under 7.5% AIS, about 15% MIA, over 25% ADC, none AAH. Study-level points and caveats: Top clone share appeared to fall from AAH through AIS, MIA, adenocarcinoma. Normal lung had highest clonality; later lesions appeared denser, more diverse.

TCRdb's copy holds only in-frame clones and misses some; the assay was immunoSEQ multiplex PCR. The sample lists 5,900 or so clones, over 65% occurring once. H&E slides confirmed each diagnosis, reviewed by two pathologists independently. As regards this clone: The antigen remains undetermined.

This receptor was obtained from a person aged 60-79 years with lung adenocarcinoma. Sequencing used FFPE minimally invasive lung adenocarcinoma tissue.

CDR3 in amino acids: CASSFGLAELTDTQYF. In DNA, the CDR3 is TGTGCCAGCAGCTTTGGGCTAGCGGAGCTCACAGATACGCAGTATTTT. The chain couples TRBV11-2 to TRBJ2-3; TRBD2 aligns across 7 bases. V lost 3 bases, J lost 2 bases, and 8 bases stayed unmatched. CDR1 and CDR2 from the germline V gene are SGHAT and FQNNGV. The CDR3 has 16 amino acids.